This T cell receptor beta chain was profiled in a study of sequential checkpoint blockade in melanoma. The overall study: Maintenance nivolumab came after either treatment sequence. Twenty-two patients had matched tumor biopsies before treatment and at week 13 after nivolumab or ipilimumab alone. Study-wide points: Mutational load did not correlate with tumor T-cell fraction or clonality.

Germline trimming cut 5 bases from V and 7 bases from J; bases unmatched to any gene: 9. This CDR3 is built from 16 residues. The germline CDR1 and CDR2 sequences are LNHNV and YYDKDF (reference sequence). Remarks on this clone: What it recognizes is unknown.

Some clones are missing from TCRdb's copy, which holds only in-frame ones; the method was immunoSEQ multiplex PCR. The sample contains thousands of clones, 34% of which appear only once. As to treatment: randomized to nivolumab then ipilimumab (arm A) or the reverse (arm B). The chain has TRBV15 and TRBJ2-1; 12 bases are a match to TRBD2. The sample here was tumor tissue (inferred from file names), taken from a patient given nivolumab and ipilimumab in sequence. This TCR came from a human donor with melanoma. CDR3 in amino acids: CATSPPWTSGANEQFF. The DNA of the CDR3 is TGTGCCACCAGCCCCCCCTGGACTAGCGGGGCGAATGAGCAGTTCTTC. Together with reference TRBV15 and TRBJ2-1, the CDR3 gives the full variable domain: DAMVIQNPRYQVTQFGKPVTLSCSQTLNHNVMYWYQQKSSQAPKLLFHYYDKDFNNEADTPDNFQSRRPNTSFCFLDIRSPGLGDTAMYLCATSPPWTSGANEQFFGPGTRLTVL.